Following are 2 T cell receptor beta chains from one sample sequenced in a study of OX40 agonist ivuxolimab in advanced cancers. Sequencing used immunoSEQ multiplex PCR; TCRdb keeps in-frame clones, though not all of them. This sample has about 36,000 clones, with 79% found just once. The sequencing here drew on CD4+ or CD8+ T cells sorted from blood, taken in a trial of the OX40 agonist ivuxolimab. Receptor source: an adult with an advanced solid tumor such as melanoma, head and neck, liver or kidney cancer.

The chain employs TRBV18 and TRBJ2-7, with D tentatively TRBD1 (6 bases). CDR1 and CDR2 (germline): KGHSH, LQKENI. The CDR3 is 14 amino acids. The V end was cut by 3 bases, the J end by 1 base, with 10 bases between. DNA for the CDR3: TGTGCCAGCTCACCCTCGGGACATTCCTACGAGCAGTACTTC. It codes for CASSPSGHSYEQYF. Combining the CDR3 with reference TRBV18 and TRBJ2-7 gives the whole variable domain NAGVMQNPRHLVRRRGQEARLRCSPMKGHSHVYWYRQLPEEGLKFMVYLQKENIIDESGMPKERFSAEFPKEGPSILRIQQVVRGDSAAYFCASSPSGHSYEQYFGPGTRLTVT.

This chain uses TRBV27 with TRBJ2-3; 16 positions agree with TRBD2. V gave up 5 bases and J gave up 4 bases; unmatched junction bases: 15. Germline CDR1 reads MNHEY; CDR2 reads SMNVEV (reference sequence). The CDR3 contains 20 residues. CDR3 coding DNA: TGTGCCAGCAGTCCAGGGACTAGCGGGGGGGCAGTAGAGGGAGCAGATACGCAGTATTTT. Amino acid sequence: CASSPGTSGGAVEGADTQYF.